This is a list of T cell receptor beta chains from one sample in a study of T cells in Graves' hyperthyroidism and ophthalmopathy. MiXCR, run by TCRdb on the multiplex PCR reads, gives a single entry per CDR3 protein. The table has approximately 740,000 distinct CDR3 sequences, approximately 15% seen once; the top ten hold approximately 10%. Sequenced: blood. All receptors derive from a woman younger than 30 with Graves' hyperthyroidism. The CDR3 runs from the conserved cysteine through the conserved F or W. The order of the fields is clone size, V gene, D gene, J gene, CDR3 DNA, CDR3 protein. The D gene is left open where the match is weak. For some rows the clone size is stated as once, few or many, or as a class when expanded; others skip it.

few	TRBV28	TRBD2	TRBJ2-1	TGTGCCAGCCAACAACCGGGACTAGCAGGTATAAACTCCTACAATGAGCAGTTCTTC	CASQQPGLAGINSYNEQFF
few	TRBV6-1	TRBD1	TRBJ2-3	TGTGCCAGCAGCACAGGCGGACAGGGATGGCCAGATACGCAGTATTTT	CASSTGGQGWPDTQYF
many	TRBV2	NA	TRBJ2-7	TGTGCCAGCAGCGAAGGGGACGGTATTAACTACGAGCAGTACTTC	CASSEGDGINYEQYF
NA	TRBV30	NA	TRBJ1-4	TGTGCCTGGAGTGTAGGGCCAGGACTGTTTTTT	CAWSVGPGLFF
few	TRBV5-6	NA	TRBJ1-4	TGTGCCAGCAGCCTTCACAGATCGGGTGAAAAACTGTTTTTT	CASSLHRSGEKLFF
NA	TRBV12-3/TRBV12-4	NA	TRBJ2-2	TGTGCCAGCAGTTTCAGTACTAGTCGAATCACCGGGGAGCTGTTTTTT	CASSFSTSRITGELFF
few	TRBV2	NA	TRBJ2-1	TGTGCCAGCAGGGCCCCGAACAACCCCCCCTACAATGAGCAGTTCTTC	CASRAPNNPPYNEQFF
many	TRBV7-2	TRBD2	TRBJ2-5	TGTGCCAGCAGCTCAGGACTAGCGGGAGGATTGGGCGAGACCCAGTACTTC	CASSSGLAGGLGETQYF
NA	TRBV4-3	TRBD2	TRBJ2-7	TGCGCCAGCAGCCAAGGGTCGGCGGGAGGTCTCTACGAGCAGTACTTC	CASSQGSAGGLYEQYF
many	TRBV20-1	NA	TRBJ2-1	TGCAGTGCTAGGCGACTAGTTTACAATGAGCAGTTCTTC	CSARRLVYNEQFF
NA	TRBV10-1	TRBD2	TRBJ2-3	TGCGCCAGCAGTGAGAGGCGGGAGAGAGGAGATACGCAGTATTTT	CASSERRERGDTQYF
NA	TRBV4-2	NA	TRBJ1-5	TGTGCCAGCAGCCAAGAGAGGAGCCCAAATCAGCCCCAGCATTTT	CASSQERSPNQPQHF
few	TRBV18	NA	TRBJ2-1	TGTGCCAGCTCACCACCAGCAGGGTGGAATGAGCAGTTCTTC	CASSPPAGWNEQFF
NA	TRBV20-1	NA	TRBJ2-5	TGCAGTGCTAGAGATTGGGAGGGACAGGCCGAGACCCAGTACTTC	CSARDWEGQAETQYF
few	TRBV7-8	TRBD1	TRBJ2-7	TGTGCCAGCAGCACTCATCGGGACAGGGGCTACGAGCAGTACTTC	CASSTHRDRGYEQYF
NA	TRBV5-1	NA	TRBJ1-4	TGCGCCAGCAGCCTCTCGGGACACATTAATGAAAAACTGTTTTTT	CASSLSGHINEKLFF
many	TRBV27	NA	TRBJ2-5	TGTGCCAGCAGTCTCCCGGGCGGAGAGACCCAGTACTTC	CASSLPGGETQYF
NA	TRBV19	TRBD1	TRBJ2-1	TGTGCCAGTCGACAGGGGGCCCCGTTGAATGAGCAGTTCTTC	CASRQGAPLNEQFF
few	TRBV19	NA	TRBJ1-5	TGTGCCAGTAGTACAGGTGATCAGCCCCAGCATTTT	CASSTGDQPQHF
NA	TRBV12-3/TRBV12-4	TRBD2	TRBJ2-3	TGTGCCAGCAGACCAACTAGCGGCATCCCGTATTTT	CASRPTSGIPYF
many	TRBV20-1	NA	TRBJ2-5	TGCAGTGCTAGAAAAGGGGGGCAGGGAGAGACCCAGTACTTC	CSARKGGQGETQYF
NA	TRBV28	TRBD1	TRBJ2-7	TGTGCCGGCAGTTTAAGGGACAGGCTTTACTACGAGCAGTACTTC	CAGSLRDRLYYEQYF
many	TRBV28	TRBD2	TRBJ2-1	TGTGCCAGCAGTTTATCGGGAGGGATCGGTGAGCAGTTCTTC	CASSLSGGIGEQFF
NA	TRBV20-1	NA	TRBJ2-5	TGCAGTGCTAATCGGGACACCGGCGGGACCCAGTACTTC	CSANRDTGGTQYF
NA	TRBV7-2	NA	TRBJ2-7	TGTGCCAGCAGCAGAGGCGGCGGTTACTACGAGCAGTACTTC	CASSRGGGYYEQYF
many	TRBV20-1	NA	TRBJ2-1	TGCAGCGCAAAACCACAGGTCAATGAGCAGTTCTTC	CSAKPQVNEQFF
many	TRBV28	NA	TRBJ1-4	TGTGCCAGCAGTTCCCTACAGGGAGGGAATGAAAAACTGTTTTTT	CASSSLQGGNEKLFF
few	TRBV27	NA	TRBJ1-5	TGTGCCAGCAGTTTGGGTCCGGGGCTTAGCAATCAGCCCCAGCATTTT	CASSLGPGLSNQPQHF
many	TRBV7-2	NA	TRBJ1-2	TGTGCCAGCAGCTTAGGCAGGACCTACTCTAACTATGGCTACACCTTC	CASSLGRTYSNYGYTF
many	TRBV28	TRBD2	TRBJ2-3	TGTGCCAGCAGTTCCCGGGACTACACAGATACGCAGTATTTT	CASSSRDYTDTQYF
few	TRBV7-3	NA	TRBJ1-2	TGTGCCAGCAGCCGCTCGGCGGGGGCGGTATATGGCTACACCTTC	CASSRSAGAVYGYTF
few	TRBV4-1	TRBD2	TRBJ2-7	TGCGCCAGCAGCCTCACCGGGACTAGCGGGAGAGTTGAACAGTACTTC	CASSLTGTSGRVEQYF
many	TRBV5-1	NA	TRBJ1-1	TGCGCCAGCAGCTCCGGGGACACCGTCGGGGGAGCTTTCTTT	CASSSGDTVGGAFF
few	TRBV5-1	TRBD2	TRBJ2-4	TGCGCCAGCAGGCCGGCGGCTAGCGGGGCGGTGGCCAAAAACATTCAGTACTTC	CASRPAASGAVAKNIQYF
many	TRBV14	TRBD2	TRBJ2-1	TGTGCCAGCAGCCAAGCGAAACTAGCGGGATACTTGGGGAATGAGCAGTTCTTC	CASSQAKLAGYLGNEQFF
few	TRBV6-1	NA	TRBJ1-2	TGTGCCAGCAGTGAAGTGGGGTTACATGACTATGGCTACACCTTC	CASSEVGLHDYGYTF
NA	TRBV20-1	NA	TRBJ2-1	TGCAGTGCTAGAACCCCGGCTAGCAATGTTCTGTTCTTC	CSARTPASNVLFF
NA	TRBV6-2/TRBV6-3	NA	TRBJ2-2	NA	CASTNQTSMYLCASRSTGELFF
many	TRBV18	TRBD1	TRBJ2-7	TGTGCCAGCTCACCGGACAGGACATCCTACGAGCAGTACTTC	CASSPDRTSYEQYF
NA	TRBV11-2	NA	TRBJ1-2	TGTGCCAGCACCGCAGTCCGTTACTATGGCTACACCTTC	CASTAVRYYGYTF
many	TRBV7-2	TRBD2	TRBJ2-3	TGTGCCAGCAGCTTAGATATAGCGGGAGGGGTCACAGATACGCAGTATTTT	CASSLDIAGGVTDTQYF
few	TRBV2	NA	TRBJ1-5	TGTGCCAGCAGTGATCTGGGGCGGGGGAATCAGCCCCAGCATTTT	CASSDLGRGNQPQHF
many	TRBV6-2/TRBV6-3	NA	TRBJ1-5	TGTGCCAGCAGTTGGGTGGAAAGCAATCAGCCCCAGCATTTT	CASSWVESNQPQHF
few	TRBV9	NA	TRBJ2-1	TGTGCCAGCAGCCACTCCCGGGACCTAATAGGGGATGAGCAGTTCTTC	CASSHSRDLIGDEQFF
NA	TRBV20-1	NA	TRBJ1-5	TGCAGTGCTAGATCAGTACTTAATCAGCCCCAGCATTTT	CSARSVLNQPQHF
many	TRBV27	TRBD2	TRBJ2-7	TGTGCCAGCAGTTATGTTGGTATAGCGGGAGGGCCAGCCTACGAGCAGTACTTC	CASSYVGIAGGPAYEQYF
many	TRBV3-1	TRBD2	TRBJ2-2	TGTGCCAGCAGCCAGTCTTACCCGGGAGGGCCCACCGGGGAGCTGTTTTTT	CASSQSYPGGPTGELFF
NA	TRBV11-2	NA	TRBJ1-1	TGTGCCAGCAGCCAAGGGTATCCCCTGAACACTGAAGCTTTCTTT	CASSQGYPLNTEAFF
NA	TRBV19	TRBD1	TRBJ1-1	TGTGCCAGTAGCCTCCGGGACAGGTCTGAAGCTTTCTTT	CASSLRDRSEAFF
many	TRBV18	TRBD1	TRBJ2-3	TGTGCCAGCTCACCACTTACAGGGGTTGGAGATACGCAGTATTTT	CASSPLTGVGDTQYF